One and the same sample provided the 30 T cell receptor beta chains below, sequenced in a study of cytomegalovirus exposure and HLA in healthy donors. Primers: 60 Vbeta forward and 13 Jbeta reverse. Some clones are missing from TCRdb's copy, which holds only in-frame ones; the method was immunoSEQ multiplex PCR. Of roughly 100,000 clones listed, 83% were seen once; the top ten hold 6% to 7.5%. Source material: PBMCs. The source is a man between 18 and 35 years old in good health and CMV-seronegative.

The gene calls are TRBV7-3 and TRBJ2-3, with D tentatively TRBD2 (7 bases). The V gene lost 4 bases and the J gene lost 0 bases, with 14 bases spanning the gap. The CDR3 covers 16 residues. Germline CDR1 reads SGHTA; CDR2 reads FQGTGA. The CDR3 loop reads CASSSGASGSTDTQYF. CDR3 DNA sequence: TGTGCCAGCAGCTCAGGGGCTAGCGGTAGCACAGATACGCAGTATTTT. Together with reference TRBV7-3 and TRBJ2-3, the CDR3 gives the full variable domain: GAGVSQTPSNKVTEKGKYVELRCDPISGHTALYWYRQSLGQGPEFLIYFQGTGAADDSGLPNDRFFAVRPEGSVSTLKIQRTERGDSAVYLCASSSGASGSTDTQYFGPGTRLTVL.

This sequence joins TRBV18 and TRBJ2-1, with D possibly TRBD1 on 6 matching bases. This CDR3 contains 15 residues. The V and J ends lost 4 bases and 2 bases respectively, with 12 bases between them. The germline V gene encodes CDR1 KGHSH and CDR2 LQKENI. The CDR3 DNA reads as TGTGCCAGCTCACTCCGGGACATCCCCTACAATGAGCAGTTCTTC. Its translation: CASSLRDIPYNEQFF. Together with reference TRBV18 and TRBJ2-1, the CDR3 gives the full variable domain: NAGVMQNPRHLVRRRGQEARLRCSPMKGHSHVYWYRQLPEEGLKFMVYLQKENIIDESGMPKERFSAEFPKEGPSILRIQQVVRGDSAAYFCASSLRDIPYNEQFFGPGTRLTVL.

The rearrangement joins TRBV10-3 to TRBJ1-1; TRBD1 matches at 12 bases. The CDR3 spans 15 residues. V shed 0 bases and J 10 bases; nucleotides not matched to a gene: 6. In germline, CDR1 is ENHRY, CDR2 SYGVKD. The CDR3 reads CAISESGDRGLGAFF. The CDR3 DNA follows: TGTGCCATCAGTGAGTCAGGGGACAGGGGGCTGGGAGCTTTCTTT.

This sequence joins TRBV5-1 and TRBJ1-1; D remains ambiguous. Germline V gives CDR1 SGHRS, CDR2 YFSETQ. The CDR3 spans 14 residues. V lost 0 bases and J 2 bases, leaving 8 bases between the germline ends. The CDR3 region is CASSLAAVNTEAFF. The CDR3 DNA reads TGCGCCAGCAGCTTGGCCGCAGTAAACACTGAAGCTTTCTTT.

The DNA of the CDR3 is TGCGCCAGCAGCCAAGGCTTAGCGGGAACGGAGACAGATACGCAGTATTTT. Its protein is CASSQGLAGTETDTQYF. The gene calls are TRBV4-3 and TRBJ2-3, with 8 nucleotides matching TRBD2. CDR1 is LGHNA, CDR2 YSLEER, per germline. The CDR3 is 17 residues long. V lost 1 base to trimming and J lost 3 bases; unmatched junction nucleotides: 9.

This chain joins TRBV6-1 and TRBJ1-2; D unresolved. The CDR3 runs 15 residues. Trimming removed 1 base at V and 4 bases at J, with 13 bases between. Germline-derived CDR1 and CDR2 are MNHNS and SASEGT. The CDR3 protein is CASSEVELSIYGYTF. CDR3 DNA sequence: TGTGCCAGCAGTGAAGTTGAACTGTCTATCTATGGCTACACCTTC.

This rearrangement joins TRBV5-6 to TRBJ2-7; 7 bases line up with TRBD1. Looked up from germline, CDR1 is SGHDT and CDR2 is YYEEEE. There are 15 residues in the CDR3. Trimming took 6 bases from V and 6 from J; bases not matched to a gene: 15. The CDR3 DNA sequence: TGTGCCAGCACCCTTACAGGGGAGATTTTATCCGAGCAGTACTTC. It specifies CASTLTGEILSEQYF.

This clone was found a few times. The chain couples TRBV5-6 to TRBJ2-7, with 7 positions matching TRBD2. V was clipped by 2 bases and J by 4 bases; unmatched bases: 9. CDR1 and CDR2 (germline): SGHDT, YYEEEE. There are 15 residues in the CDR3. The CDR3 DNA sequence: TGTGCCAGCAGCTTTCGCTGGCGGGAGCGTTACGAGCAGTACTTC. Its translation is CASSFRWRERYEQYF. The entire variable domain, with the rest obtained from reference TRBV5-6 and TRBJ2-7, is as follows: DAGVTQSPTHLIKTRGQQVTLRCSPKSGHDTVSWYQQALGQGPQFIFQYYEEEERQRGNFPDRFSGHQFPNYSSELNVNALLLGDSALYLCASSFRWRERYEQYFGPGTRLTVT.

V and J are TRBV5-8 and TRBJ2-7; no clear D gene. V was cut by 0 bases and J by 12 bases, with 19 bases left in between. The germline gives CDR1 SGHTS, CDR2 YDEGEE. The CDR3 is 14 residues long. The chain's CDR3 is CASSLDVSAAWWYF. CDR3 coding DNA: TGTGCCAGCAGCTTGGACGTTAGTGCGGCTTGGTGGTACTTC.

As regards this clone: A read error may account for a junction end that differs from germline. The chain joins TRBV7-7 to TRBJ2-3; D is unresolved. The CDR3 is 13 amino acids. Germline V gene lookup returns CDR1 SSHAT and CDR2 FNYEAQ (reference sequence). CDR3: CASSFTDTDTQYF. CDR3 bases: TGTGCTAGCAGCTTTACAGACACAGATACGCAGTATTTT.

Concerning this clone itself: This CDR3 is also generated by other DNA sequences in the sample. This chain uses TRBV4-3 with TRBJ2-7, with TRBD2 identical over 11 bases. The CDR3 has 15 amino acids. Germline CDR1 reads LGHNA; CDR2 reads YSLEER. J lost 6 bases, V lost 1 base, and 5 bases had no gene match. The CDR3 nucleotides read TGCGCCAGCAGCCAAGGGTTTAGCGGGAGGGCCGAGCAGTACTTC. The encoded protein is CASSQGFSGRAEQYF.

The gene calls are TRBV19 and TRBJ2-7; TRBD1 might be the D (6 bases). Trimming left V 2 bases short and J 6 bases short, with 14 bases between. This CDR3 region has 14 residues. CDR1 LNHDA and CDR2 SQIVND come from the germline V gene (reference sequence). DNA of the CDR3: TGTGCCAGTAGTATATCCCCACAGGGAAGCGAGCAGTACTTC. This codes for CASSISPQGSEQYF. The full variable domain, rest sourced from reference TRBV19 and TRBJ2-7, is DGGITQSPKYLFRKEGQNVTLSCEQNLNHDAMYWYRQDPGQGLRLIYYSQIVNDFQKGDIAEGYSVSREKKESFPLTVTSAQKNPTAFYLCASSISPQGSEQYFGPGTRLTVT.

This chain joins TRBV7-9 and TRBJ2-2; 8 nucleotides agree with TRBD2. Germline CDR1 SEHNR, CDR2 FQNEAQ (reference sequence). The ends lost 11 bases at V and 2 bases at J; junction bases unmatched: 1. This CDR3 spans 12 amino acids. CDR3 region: CAAGGNTGELFF. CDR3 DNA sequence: TGTGCCGCGGGGGGTAACACCGGGGAGCTGTTTTTT.

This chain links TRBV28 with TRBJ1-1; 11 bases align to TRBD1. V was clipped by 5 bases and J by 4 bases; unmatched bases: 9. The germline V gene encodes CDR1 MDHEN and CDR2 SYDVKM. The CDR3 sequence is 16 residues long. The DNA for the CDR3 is TGTGCCAGCAGTACAAGGCTGGGGACAGGGGGCACTGAAGCTTTCTTT. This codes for CASSTRLGTGGTEAFF.

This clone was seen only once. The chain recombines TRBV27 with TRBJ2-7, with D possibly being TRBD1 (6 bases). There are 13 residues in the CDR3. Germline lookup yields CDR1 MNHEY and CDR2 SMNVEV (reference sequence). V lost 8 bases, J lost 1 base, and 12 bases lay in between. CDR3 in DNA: TGTGCCAGCGGTCGGGACAAGTCCTACGAGCAGTACTTC. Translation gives CASGRDKSYEQYF.

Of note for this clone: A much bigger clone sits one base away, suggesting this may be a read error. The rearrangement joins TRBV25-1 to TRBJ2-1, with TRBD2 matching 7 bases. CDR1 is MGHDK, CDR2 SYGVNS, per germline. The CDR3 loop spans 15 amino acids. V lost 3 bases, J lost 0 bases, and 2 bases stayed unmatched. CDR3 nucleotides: TGTGCCAGCAGTGATTCTAGCGGCTCCTACAATGAGCAGTTCTTC. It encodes CASSDSSGSYNEQFF.

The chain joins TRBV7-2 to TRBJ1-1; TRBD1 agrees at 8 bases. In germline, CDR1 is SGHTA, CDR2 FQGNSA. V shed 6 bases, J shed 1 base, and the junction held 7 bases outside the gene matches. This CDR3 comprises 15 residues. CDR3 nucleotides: TGTGCCAGCAGTTTCAGGGGGCGCGGGAACACTGAAGCTTTCTTT. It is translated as CASSFRGRGNTEAFF.

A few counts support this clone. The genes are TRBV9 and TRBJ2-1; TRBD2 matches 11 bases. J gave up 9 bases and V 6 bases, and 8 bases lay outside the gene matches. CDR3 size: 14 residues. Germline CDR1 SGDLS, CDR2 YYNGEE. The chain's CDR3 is CASTGLAEWGEQFF. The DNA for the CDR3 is TGTGCCAGCACGGGACTAGCGGAGTGGGGTGAGCAGTTCTTC.

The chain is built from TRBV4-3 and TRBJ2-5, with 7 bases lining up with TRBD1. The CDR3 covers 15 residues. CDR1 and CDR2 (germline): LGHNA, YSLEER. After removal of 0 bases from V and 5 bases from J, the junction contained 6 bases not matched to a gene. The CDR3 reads CASSQDGDSDETQYF. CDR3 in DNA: TGCGCCAGCAGCCAAGATGGGGACAGCGACGAGACCCAGTACTTC.

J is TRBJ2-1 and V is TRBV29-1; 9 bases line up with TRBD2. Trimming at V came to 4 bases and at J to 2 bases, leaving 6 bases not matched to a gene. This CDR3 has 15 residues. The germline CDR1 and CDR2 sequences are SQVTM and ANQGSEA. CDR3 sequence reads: CSVVASGEPYNEQFF. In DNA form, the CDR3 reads TGCAGCGTTGTTGCTAGCGGGGAGCCCTACAATGAGCAGTTCTTC.

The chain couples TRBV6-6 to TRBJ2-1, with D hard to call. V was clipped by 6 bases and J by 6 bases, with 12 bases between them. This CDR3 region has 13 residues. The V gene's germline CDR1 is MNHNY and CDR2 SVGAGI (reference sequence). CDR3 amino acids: CASRISWSNEQFF. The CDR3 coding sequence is TGTGCCAGCAGGATATCGTGGAGCAATGAGCAGTTCTTC.

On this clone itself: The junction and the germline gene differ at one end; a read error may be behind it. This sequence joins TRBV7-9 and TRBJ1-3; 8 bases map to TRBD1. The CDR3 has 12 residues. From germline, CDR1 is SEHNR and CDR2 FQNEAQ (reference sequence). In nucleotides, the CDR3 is TGTTCCAGCAGCCCCTTGCGGACAGGGAAGGACTTT. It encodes CSSSPLRTGKDF. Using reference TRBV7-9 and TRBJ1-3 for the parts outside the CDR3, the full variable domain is DTGVSQNPRHKITKRGQNVTFRCDPISEHNRLYWYRQTLGQGPEFLTYFQNEAQLEKSRLLSDRFSAERPKGSFSTLEIQRTEQGDSAMYLCSSSPLRTGKDFGEGSWLTVV.

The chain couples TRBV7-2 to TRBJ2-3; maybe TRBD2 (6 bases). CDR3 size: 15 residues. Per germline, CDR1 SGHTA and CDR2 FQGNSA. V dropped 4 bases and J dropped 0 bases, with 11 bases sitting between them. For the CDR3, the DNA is TGTGCCAGCAGCTCCCTACGGGGGAGCACAGATACGCAGTATTTT. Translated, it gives CASSSLRGSTDTQYF.

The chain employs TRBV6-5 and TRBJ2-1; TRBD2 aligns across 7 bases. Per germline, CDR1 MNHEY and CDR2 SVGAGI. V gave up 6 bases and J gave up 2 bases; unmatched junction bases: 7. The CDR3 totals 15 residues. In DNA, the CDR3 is TGTGCCAGCAGGCGGGACTACCATACCTACAATGAGCAGTTCTTC. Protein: CASRRDYHTYNEQFF.

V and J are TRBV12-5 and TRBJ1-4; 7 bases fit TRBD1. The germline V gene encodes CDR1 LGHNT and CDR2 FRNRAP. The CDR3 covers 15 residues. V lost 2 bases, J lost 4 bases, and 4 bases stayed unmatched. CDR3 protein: CASGLRDSDNEKLFF. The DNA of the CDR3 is TGTGCTAGTGGTTTGCGGGACAGCGATAATGAAAAACTGTTTTTT.

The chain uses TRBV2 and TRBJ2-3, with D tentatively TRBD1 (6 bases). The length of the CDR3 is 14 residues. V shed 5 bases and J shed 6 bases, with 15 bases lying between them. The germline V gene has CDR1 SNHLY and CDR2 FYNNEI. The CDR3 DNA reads TGTGCCAGCAGTAAACACAGGGAAGCGGATACGCAGTATTTT. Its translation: CASSKHREADTQYF.

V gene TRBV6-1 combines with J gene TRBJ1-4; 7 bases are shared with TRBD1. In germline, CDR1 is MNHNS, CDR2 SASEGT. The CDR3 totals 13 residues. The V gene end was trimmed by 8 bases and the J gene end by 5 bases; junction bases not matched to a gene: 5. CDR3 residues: CASQDRSNEKLFF. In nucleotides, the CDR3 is TGTGCCAGCCAGGACAGGTCAAATGAAAAACTGTTTTTT.

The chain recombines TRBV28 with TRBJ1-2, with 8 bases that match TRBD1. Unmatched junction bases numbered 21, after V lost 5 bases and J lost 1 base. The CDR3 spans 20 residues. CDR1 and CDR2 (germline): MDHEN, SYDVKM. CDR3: CASSPSFLRTTGENNYGYTF. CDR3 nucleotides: TGTGCCAGCAGTCCAAGTTTTCTTAGGACGACAGGGGAAAATAACTATGGCTACACCTTC.

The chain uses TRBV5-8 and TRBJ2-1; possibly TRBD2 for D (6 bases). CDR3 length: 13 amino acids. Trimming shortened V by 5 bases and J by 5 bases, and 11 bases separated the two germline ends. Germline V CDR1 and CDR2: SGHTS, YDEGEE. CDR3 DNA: TGTGCCAGCAGACGGCGGGGAAACAATGAGCAGTTCTTC. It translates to CASRRRGNNEQFF. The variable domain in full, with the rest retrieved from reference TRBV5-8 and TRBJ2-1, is EAGVTQSPTHLIKTRGQQATLRCSPISGHTSVYWYQQALGLGLQFLLWYDEGEERNRGNFPPRFSGRQFPNYSSELNVNALELEDSALYLCASRRRGNNEQFFGPGTRLTVL.

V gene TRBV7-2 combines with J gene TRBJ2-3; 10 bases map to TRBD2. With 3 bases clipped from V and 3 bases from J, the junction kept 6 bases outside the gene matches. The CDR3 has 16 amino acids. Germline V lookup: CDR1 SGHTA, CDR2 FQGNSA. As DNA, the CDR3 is TGTGCCAGCAGCTTCCCAGCGGGAGGGTGGACAGATACGCAGTATTTT. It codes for CASSFPAGGWTDTQYF. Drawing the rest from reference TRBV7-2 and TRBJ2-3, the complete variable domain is GAGVSQSPSNKVTEKGKDVELRCDPISGHTALYWYRQSLGQGLEFLIYFQGNSAPDKSGLPSDRFSAERTGGSVSTLTIQRTQQEDSAVYLCASSFPAGGWTDTQYFGPGTRLTVL.